What follows describes a single T cell receptor beta chain. The PCR contained 60 Vbeta and 13 Jbeta primers. Measured with immunoSEQ multiplex PCR; TCRdb has only the in-frame clones, and not every one. The sample carries 100,000 to 150,000 clones, 70% to 85% recorded once. This entry is derived from a study of cytomegalovirus exposure and HLA in healthy donors. The CDR3 contains 13 residues. The germline V and J ends were trimmed by 11 bases and 4 bases, with 17 bases remaining between them. CDR1 and CDR2 (germline): SNHLY, FYNNEI. This rearrangement joins TRBV2 to TRBJ1-2; the D gene is possibly TRBD1 (5 bases). Sequenced material: PBMCs. The source of this sequence is a woman aged 55-70 years in good health and CMV-seropositive. The CDR3 region has the DNA TGTGCCTTCGAATGGGGGGAGATCTATGGCTACACCTTC. Translation gives CAFEWGEIYGYTF.